The source of this T cell receptor (beta chain) is a study of blood T cell repertoires in COVID-19. On the study more broadly: Italy, Spain and the United States were the sources of the convalescent and acute COVID-19 samples. PBMCs, B-cell-depleted T cells, or T cells were the source of the cDNA or gDNA that made up the material.

Methods used by the authors: Amplifying reference gene primers gave estimates of nucleated cell counts. The assay was immunoSEQ multiplex PCR, and TCRdb's table has in-frame clones only and misses some. The D gene and trimming were derived from the DNA, and the V and J assignments and clone size from that table. The table shows 150,000 to 200,000 clones, with roughly four fifths occurring only once. Germline loops: CDR1 SGHDN, CDR2 FVKESK. The CDR3 totals 14 residues. Trimming left V 0 bases short and J 4 bases short, with 10 bases between. This sequence joins TRBV14 and TRBJ2-7; weak D call: TRBD2 (6 bases). Sequences were obtained from peripheral blood. This TCR came from a woman older than 75 with acute or convalescent COVID-19. CDR3 nucleotides: TGTGCCAGCAGCCAAGATGGGGGGAGGTACGAGCAGTACTTC. Protein: CASSQDGGRYEQYF.